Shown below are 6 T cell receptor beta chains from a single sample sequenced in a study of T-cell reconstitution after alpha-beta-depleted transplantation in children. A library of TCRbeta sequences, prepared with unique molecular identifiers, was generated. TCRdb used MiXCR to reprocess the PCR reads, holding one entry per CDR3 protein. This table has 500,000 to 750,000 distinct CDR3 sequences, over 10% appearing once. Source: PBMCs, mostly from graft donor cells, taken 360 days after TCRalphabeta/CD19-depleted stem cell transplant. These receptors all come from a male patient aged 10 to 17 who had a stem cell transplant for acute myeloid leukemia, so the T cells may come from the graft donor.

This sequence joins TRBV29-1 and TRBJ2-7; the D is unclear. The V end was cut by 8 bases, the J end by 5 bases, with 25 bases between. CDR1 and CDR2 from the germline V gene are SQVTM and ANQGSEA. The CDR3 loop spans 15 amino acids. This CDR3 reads CSPIIARPTGDEQYF. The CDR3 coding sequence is TGCAGCCCAATAATCGCACGCCCTACTGGGGACGAGCAGTACTTC.

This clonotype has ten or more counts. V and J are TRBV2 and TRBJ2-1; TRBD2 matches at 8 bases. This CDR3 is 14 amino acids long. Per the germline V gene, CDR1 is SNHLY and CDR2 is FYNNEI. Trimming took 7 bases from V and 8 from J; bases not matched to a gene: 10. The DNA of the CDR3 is TGTGCCAGCATCCTCAGCGGGAGTAGCGATGAGCAGTTCTTC. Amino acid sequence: CASILSGSSDEQFF.

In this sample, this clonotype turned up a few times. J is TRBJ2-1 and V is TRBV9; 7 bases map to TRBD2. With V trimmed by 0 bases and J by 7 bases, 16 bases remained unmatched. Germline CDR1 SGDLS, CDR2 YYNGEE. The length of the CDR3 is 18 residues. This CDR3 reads CASSVAKWAGRARNEQFF. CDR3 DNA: TGTGCCAGCAGCGTAGCTAAATGGGCGGGGAGGGCCCGAAATGAGCAGTTCTTC.

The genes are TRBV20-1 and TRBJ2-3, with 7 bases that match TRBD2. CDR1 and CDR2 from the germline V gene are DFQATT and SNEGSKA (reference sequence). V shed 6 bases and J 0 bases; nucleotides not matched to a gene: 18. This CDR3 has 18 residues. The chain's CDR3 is CSASGLLGAKFSTDTQYF. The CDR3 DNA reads TGCAGTGCGTCGGGACTACTGGGTGCCAAATTTAGCACAGATACGCAGTATTTT.

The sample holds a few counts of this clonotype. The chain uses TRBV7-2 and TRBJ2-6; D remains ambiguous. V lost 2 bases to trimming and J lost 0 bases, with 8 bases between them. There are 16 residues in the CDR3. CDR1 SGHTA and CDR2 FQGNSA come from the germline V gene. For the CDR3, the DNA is TGTGCCAGCAGCTTAACACGCTACTCTGGGGCCAACGTCCTGACTTTC. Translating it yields CASSLTRYSGANVLTF. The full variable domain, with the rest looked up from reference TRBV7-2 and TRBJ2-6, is GAGVSQSPSNKVTEKGKDVELRCDPISGHTALYWYRQSLGQGLEFLIYFQGNSAPDKSGLPSDRFSAERTGGSVSTLTIQRTQQEDSAVYLCASSLTRYSGANVLTFGAGSRLTVL.

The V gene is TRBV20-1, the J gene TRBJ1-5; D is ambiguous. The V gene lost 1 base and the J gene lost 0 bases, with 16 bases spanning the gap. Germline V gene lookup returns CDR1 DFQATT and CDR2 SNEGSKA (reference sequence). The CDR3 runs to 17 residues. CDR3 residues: CSARGLASRGSNQPQHF. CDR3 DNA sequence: TGCAGTGCTAGAGGACTCGCCTCGCGGGGTAGCAATCAGCCCCAGCATTTT.